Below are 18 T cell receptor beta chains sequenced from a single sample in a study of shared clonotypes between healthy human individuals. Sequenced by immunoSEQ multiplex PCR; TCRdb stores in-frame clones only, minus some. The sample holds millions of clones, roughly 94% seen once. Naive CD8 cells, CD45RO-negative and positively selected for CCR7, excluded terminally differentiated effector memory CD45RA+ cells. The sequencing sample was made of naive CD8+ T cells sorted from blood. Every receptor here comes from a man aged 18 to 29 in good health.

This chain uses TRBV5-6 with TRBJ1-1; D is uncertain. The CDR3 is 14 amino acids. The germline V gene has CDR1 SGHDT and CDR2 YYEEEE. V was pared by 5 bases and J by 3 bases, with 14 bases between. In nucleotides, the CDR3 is TGTGCCAGCAGTCCACCTGGGTCGGACACTGAAGCTTTCTTT. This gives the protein CASSPPGSDTEAFF.

CDR3 coding DNA: TGTGCCAGCTCACCTACAGGGAGAGAGGGGGATCAGCCCCAGCATTTT. Amino acids: CASSPTGREGDQPQHF. This chain uses TRBV18 with TRBJ1-5; TRBD1 is a possible D gene (6 bases). The CDR3 has 16 amino acids. V dropped 3 bases and J dropped 5 bases, with 17 bases sitting between them. CDR1 is KGHSH, CDR2 LQKENI, per germline.

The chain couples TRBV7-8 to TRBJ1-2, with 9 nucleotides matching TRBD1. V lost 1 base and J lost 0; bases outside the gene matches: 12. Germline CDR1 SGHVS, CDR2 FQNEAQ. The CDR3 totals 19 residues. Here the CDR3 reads CASSLVAQGAYEANYGYTF. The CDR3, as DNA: TGTGCCAGCAGCTTAGTTGCACAGGGGGCCTATGAAGCTAACTATGGCTACACCTTC.

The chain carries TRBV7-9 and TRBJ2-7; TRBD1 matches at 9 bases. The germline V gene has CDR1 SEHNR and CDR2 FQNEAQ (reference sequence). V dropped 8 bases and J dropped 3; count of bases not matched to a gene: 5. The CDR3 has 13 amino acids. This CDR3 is CASAGTGIYEQYF. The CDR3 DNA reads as TGTGCCAGCGCCGGGACAGGGATCTACGAGCAGTACTTC.

CDR3: CGRPRRGHEQFF. In DNA form, the CDR3 reads TGTGGCAGACCTCGGAGGGGGCATGAGCAGTTCTTC. The J gene is TRBJ2-1, the V gene TRBV27; a weak D match, TRBD1 (7 bases). Per germline, CDR1 MNHEY and CDR2 SMNVEV (reference sequence). The CDR3 totals 12 residues.

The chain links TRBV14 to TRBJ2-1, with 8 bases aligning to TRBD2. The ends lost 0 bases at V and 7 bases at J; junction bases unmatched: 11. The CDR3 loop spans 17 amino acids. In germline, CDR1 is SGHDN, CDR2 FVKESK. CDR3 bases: TGTGCCAGCAGCCAAGATAAATCACCGGGAGGGCAAAATGAGCAGTTCTTC. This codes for CASSQDKSPGGQNEQFF.

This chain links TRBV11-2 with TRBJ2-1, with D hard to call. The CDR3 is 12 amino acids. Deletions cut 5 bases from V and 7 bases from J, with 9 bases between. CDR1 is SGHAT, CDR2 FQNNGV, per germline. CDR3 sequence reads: CASSASRNEQFF. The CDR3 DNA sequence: TGTGCCAGCAGCGCCAGTCGGAATGAGCAGTTCTTC. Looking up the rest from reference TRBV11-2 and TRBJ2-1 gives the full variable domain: EAGVAQSPRYKIIEKRQSVAFWCNPISGHATLYWYQQILGQGPKLLIQFQNNGVVDDSQLPKDRFSAERLKGVDSTLKIQPAKLEDSAVYLCASSASRNEQFFGPGTRLTVL.

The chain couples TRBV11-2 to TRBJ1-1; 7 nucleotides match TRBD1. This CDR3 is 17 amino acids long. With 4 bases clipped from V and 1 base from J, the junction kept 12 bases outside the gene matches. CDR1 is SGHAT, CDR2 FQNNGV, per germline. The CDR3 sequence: CASSSPGGIRPNTEAFF. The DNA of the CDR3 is TGTGCCAGCAGCTCCCCAGGGGGTATAAGACCGAACACTGAAGCTTTCTTT.

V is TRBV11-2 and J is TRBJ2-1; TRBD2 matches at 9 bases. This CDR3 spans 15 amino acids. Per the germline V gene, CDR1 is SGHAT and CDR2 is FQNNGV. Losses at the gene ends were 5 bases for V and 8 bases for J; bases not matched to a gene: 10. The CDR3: CASSPSGTRGYEQFF. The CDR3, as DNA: TGTGCCAGCAGCCCTAGCGGGACTAGGGGCTATGAGCAGTTCTTC.

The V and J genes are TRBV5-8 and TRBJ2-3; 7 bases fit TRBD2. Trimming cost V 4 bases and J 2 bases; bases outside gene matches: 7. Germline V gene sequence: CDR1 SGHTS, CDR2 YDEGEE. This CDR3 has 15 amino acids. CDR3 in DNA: TGTGCCAGCAGCCCCGGGACTAAAAACACAGATACGCAGTATTTT. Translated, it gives CASSPGTKNTDTQYF.

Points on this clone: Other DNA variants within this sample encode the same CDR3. CDR3 protein: CASSVGGSTDTQYF. DNA for the CDR3: TGTGCCAGCAGCGTAGGGGGCTCGACAGATACGCAGTATTTT. The chain uses TRBV9 and TRBJ2-3; a weak D match, TRBD1 (5 bases). The CDR3 spans 14 residues. V shed 0 bases and J shed 3 bases, with 8 bases lying between them. Germline V gene data show CDR1 as SGDLS and CDR2 as YYNGEE.

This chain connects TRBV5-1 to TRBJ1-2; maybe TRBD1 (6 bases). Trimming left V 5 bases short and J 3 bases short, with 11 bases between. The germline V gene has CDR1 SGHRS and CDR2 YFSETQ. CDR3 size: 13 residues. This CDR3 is CASSSRGDYGYTF. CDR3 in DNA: TGCGCCAGCAGTAGCAGGGGAGACTATGGCTACACCTTC.

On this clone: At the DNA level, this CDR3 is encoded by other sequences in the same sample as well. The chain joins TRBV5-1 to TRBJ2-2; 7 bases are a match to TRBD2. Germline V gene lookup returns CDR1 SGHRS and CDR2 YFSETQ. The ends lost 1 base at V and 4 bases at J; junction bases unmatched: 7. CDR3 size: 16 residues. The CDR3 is CASSLLASGSTGELFF. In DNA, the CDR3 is TGCGCCAGCAGCTTGTTGGCTAGCGGATCCACCGGGGAGCTGTTTTTT. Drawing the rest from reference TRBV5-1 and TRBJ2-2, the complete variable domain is KAGVTQTPRYLIKTRGQQVTLSCSPISGHRSVSWYQQTPGQGLQFLFEYFSETQRNKGNFPGRFSGRQFSNSRSEMNVSTLELGDSALYLCASSLLASGSTGELFFGEGSRLTVL.

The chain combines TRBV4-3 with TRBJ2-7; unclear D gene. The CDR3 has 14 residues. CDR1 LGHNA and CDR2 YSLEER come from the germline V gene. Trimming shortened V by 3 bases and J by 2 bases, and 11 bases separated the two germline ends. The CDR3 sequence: CASSQGFTTYEQYF. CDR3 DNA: TGCGCCAGCAGCCAGGGGTTTACGACCTACGAGCAGTACTTC.

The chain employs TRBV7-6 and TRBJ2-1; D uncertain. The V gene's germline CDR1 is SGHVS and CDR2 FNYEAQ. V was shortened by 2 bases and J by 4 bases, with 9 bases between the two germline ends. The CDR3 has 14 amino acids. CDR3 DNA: TGTGCCAGCAGCTTACTAAAGAGTTACAATGAGCAGTTCTTC. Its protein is CASSLLKSYNEQFF.

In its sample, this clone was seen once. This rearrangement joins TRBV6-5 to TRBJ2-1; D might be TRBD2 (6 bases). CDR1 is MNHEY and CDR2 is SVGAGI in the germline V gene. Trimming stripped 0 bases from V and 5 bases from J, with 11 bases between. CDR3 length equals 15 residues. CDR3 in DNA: TGTGCCAGCAGTTACTCAACGGGAGCCAACAATGAGCAGTTCTTC. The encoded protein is CASSYSTGANNEQFF.

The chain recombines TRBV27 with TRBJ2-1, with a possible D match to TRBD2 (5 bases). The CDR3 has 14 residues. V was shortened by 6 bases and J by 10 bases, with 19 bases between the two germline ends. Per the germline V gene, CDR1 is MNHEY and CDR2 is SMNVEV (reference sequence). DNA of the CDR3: TGTGCCAGCAGGAATCCGGACGGGGTTGAGGAGCAGTTCTTC. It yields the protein CASRNPDGVEEQFF.

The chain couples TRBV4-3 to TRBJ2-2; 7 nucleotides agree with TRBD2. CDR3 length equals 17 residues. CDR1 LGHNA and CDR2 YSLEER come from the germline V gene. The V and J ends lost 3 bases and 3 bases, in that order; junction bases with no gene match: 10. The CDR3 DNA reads TGCGCCAGCAGCCAGAGCGGACTAGAAAGGCACACCGGGGAGCTGTTTTTT. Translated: CASSQSGLERHTGELFF.